This T cell receptor beta chain was profiled in a study of control samples from healthy donors and cancer patients. Trimming took 5 bases from V and 4 from J, leaving 14 bases between them. Per the germline V gene, CDR1 is MNHEY and CDR2 is SMNVEV (reference sequence). The CDR3 consists of 15 residues. The table came from immunoSEQ multiplex PCR; TCRdb's copy has only in-frame clones and leaves some out. The repertoire holds 150,000 to 160,000 clones, with 93% as singletons. This chain connects TRBV27 to TRBJ1-4; a weak D match, TRBD1 (5 bases). Source material: blood. The receptor's source is a man aged 50-59 years in good health. CDR3 loop: CASSARQIFNEKLFF. CDR3 sequence (DNA): TGTGCCAGCAGTGCCCGACAGATCTTTAATGAAAAACTGTTTTTT.